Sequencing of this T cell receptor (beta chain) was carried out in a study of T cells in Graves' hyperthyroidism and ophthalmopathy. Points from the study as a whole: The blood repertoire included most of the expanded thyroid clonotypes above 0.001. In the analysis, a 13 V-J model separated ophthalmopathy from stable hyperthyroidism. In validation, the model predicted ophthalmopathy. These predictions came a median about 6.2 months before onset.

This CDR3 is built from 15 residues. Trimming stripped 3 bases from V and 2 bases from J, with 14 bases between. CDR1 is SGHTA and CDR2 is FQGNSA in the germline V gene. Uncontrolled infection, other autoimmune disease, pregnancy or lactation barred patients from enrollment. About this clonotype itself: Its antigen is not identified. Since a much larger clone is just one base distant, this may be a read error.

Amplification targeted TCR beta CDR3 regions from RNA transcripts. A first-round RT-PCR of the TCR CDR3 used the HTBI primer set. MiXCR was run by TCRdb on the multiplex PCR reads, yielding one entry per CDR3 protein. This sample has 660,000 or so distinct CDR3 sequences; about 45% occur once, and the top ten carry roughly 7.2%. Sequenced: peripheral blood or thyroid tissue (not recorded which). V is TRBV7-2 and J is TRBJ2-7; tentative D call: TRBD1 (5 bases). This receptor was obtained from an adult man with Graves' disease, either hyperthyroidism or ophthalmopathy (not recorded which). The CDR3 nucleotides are TGTGCCAGCAGCTTGGGGTGGGGCGCTGCCTACGAGCAGTACTTC. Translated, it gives CASSLGWGAAYEQYF.